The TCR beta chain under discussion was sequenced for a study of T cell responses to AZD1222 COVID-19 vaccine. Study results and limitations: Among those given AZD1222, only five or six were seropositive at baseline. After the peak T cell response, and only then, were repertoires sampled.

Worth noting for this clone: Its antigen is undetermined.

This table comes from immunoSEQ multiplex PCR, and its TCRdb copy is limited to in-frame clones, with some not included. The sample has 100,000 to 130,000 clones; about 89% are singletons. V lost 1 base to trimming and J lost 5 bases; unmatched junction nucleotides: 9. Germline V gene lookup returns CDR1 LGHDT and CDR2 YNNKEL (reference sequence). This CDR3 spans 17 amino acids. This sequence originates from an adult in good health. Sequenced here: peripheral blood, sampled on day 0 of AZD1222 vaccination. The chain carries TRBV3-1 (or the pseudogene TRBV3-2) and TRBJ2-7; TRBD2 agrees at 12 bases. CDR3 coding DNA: TGTGCCAGCAGCCAAGGGTGGCTAGCGGGAGGGTTTGACGAGCAGTACTTC. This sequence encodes CASSQGWLAGGFDEQYF.